Listed here are 15 T cell receptor beta chains from one sample, sequenced in a study of CD8+ T cells in alopecia areata. RNA, once extracted, was reverse transcribed into cDNA for use as the sequencing template. Profiled with immunoSEQ multiplex PCR; TCRdb holds only in-frame clones, not every one. The table records 180,000 or so clones, roughly 63% of them present only once. Here the sequenced sample was CD4+ T cells sorted from blood, taken at week 0. The receptors originated from a human donor with alopecia areata.

A word on this clone: The missing conserved phenylalanine or tryptophan at the end of this CDR3 makes a read error likely. This chain connects TRBV27 to TRBJ2-7; TRBD2 aligns across 10 bases. J lost 7 bases, V lost 8 bases, and 14 bases had no gene match. The CDR3 covers 15 residues. Germline V gene lookup returns CDR1 MNHEY and CDR2 SMNVEV (reference sequence). CDR3 region: CASGSGTSAGGEQYL. CDR3 DNA sequence: TGTGCCAGCGGTTCCGGGACTAGCGCCGGGGGAGAGCAGTACCTC.

The chain combines TRBV15 with TRBJ1-4; D is possibly TRBD1 (6 bases). Germline CDR1 is LNHNV and CDR2 is YYDKDF (reference sequence). The CDR3 sequence is 16 residues long. V lost 5 bases and J lost 2, with 15 bases in between. CDR3 DNA: TGTGCCACCAGCGGTTACAGGGACCTTACTAATGAAAAACTGTTTTTT. Translated, it gives CATSGYRDLTNEKLFF.

The chain combines TRBV4-3 with TRBJ1-6; D is perhaps TRBD1 (5 bases). The V gene lost 3 bases and the J gene lost 7 bases, with 13 bases spanning the gap. The CDR3 spans 15 residues. Germline assignment: CDR1 LGHNA and CDR2 YSLEER. This chain's CDR3 is CASSHRDAQNSPLHF. The CDR3 DNA reads TGCGCCAGCAGCCACCGGGACGCTCAGAATTCACCCCTCCACTTT.

The chain employs TRBV30 and TRBJ1-2; D perhaps matches TRBD1 (6 bases). This CDR3 comprises 13 residues. Looked up from germline, CDR1 is GTSNPN and CDR2 is SVGIG (reference sequence). The ends were cut back, 4 bases at V and 5 bases at J, with 14 bases in the middle. The CDR3 protein is CAWKPTGNYGYTF. DNA of the CDR3: TGTGCCTGGAAACCCACAGGGAATTATGGCTACACCTTC. Full variable domain (rest looked up from reference TRBV30 and TRBJ1-2): SQTIHQWPATLVQPVGSPLSLECTVEGTSNPNLYWYRQAAGRGLQLLFYSVGIGQISSEVPQNLSASRPQDRQFILSSKKLLLSDSGFYLCAWKPTGNYGYTFGSGTRLTVV.

This sequence joins TRBV27 and TRBJ1-6; TRBD1 matches 9 bases. Germline lookup yields CDR1 MNHEY and CDR2 SMNVEV (reference sequence). The V gene end was trimmed by 8 bases and the J gene end by 7 bases; junction bases not matched to a gene: 6. This CDR3 region has 14 residues. CDR3 in amino acids: CASGQGLQNSPLHF. DNA for the CDR3: TGTGCCAGCGGACAGGGGCTCCAGAATTCACCCCTCCACTTT.

This clone was observed a single time. V is TRBV5-6 and J is TRBJ2-1, with 7 bases lining up with TRBD2. With 4 bases clipped from V and 14 bases from J, the junction kept 6 bases outside the gene matches. This CDR3 spans 11 amino acids. Germline V CDR1 and CDR2: SGHDT, YYEEEE. CDR3 sequence (DNA): TGTGCCAGCAGCAGCTCGGGGGGTGAGTTCTTC. It codes for CASSSSGGEFF.

CDR3 amino acids: CASSLGGPDVEQYF. CDR3 nucleotides: TGCGCCAGCAGCTTGGGAGGGCCCGATGTCGAGCAGTACTTC. The chain links TRBV5-1 to TRBJ2-7; D may be TRBD2 (5 bases). CDR1 is SGHRS, CDR2 YFSETQ, per germline. CDR3 length: 14 residues. V lost 0 bases to trimming and J lost 6 bases, with 13 bases between them. The full variable domain, rest sourced from reference TRBV5-1 and TRBJ2-7, is KAGVTQTPRYLIKTRGQQVTLSCSPISGHRSVSWYQQTPGQGLQFLFEYFSETQRNKGNFPGRFSGRQFSNSRSEMNVSTLELGDSALYLCASSLGGPDVEQYFGPGTRLTVT.

This clone was counted between two and nine times. The CDR3 DNA sequence: TGTGCCAGCAGTTTGCCGACAGGGGGCAACGTGTACGAGCAGTACTTC. Translated, it gives CASSLPTGGNVYEQYF. V and J are TRBV27 and TRBJ2-7; 10 positions match TRBD1. Germline V lookup: CDR1 MNHEY, CDR2 SMNVEV (reference sequence). V gave up 3 bases and J gave up 4 bases; unmatched junction bases: 9. The CDR3 totals 16 residues.

The J gene is TRBJ2-5, the V gene TRBV29-1, with TRBD2 as a possible D gene (6 bases). V was pared by 6 bases and J by 2 bases, with 13 bases between. This CDR3 has 13 residues. From germline, CDR1 is SQVTM and CDR2 ANQGSEA. The CDR3 DNA sequence: TGCAGCGTCGCGCTGGGGAGGCAAGAGACCCAGTACTTC. Protein sequence: CSVALGRQETQYF.

This sequence joins TRBV4-3 and TRBJ1-6; D uncertain. The ends were cut back, 1 base at V and 8 bases at J, with 9 bases in the middle. The length of the CDR3 is 14 residues. Germline loops: CDR1 LGHNA, CDR2 YSLEER. Written as DNA, the CDR3 is TGCGCCAGCAGCCAAGGATCCCACGATTCACCCCTCCACTTT. It encodes CASSQGSHDSPLHF.

The chain has TRBV11-2 and TRBJ2-3; D is ambiguous. Trimming removed 6 bases at V and 3 bases at J, with 4 bases between. CDR3 length: 11 amino acids. In germline, CDR1 is SGHAT, CDR2 FQNNGV. The chain's CDR3 is CASRTTDTQYF. As DNA, the CDR3 is TGTGCCAGCAGAACGACAGATACGCAGTATTTT.

This clone has just a few counts. The V gene is TRBV6-1, the J gene TRBJ1-6; D unresolved. V lost 1 base, J lost 7 bases, and 8 bases lay in between. Germline CDR1 and CDR2: MNHNS and SASEGT. The CDR3 spans 14 residues. The CDR3 DNA sequence: TGTGCCAGCAGTGAAGTAGGGAAAAATTCACCCCTCCACTTT. This codes for CASSEVGKNSPLHF.

The chain is built from TRBV4-3 and TRBJ1-6; TRBD1 might be the D (5 bases). CDR1 and CDR2 (germline): LGHNA, YSLEER. The CDR3 runs to 15 residues. V was cut by 1 base and J by 10 bases, with 14 bases left in between. For the CDR3, the DNA is TGCGCCAGCAGCCAAGTGGTCCAGGGTCAATCACCCCTCCACTTT. Its protein product is CASSQVVQGQSPLHF.

The chain uses TRBV30 and TRBJ2-7; D unclear. The CDR3 loop spans 12 amino acids. Deletions cut 0 bases from V and 3 bases from J, with 6 bases between. Germline V gene sequence: CDR1 GTSNPN, CDR2 SVGIG (reference sequence). The CDR3 region is CAWSVSGYEQYF. In DNA form, the CDR3 reads TGTGCCTGGAGTGTATCCGGCTACGAGCAGTACTTC.

This clone has ten or more counts. The chain joins TRBV14 to TRBJ2-5, with 10 bases identical to TRBD1. The CDR3 has 15 amino acids. CDR1 is SGHDN and CDR2 is FVKESK in the germline V gene. J lost 5 bases, V lost 2 bases, and 5 bases had no gene match. The CDR3 loop reads CASSQLGQGIETQYF. The CDR3 nucleotides are TGTGCCAGCAGCCAATTGGGACAGGGGATCGAGACCCAGTACTTC.